Sequencing of this T cell receptor (beta chain) was carried out in a study of cytomegalovirus exposure and HLA in healthy donors. As for this clone: The antigen is undetermined.

Trimming shortened V by 3 bases and J by 6 bases, and 15 bases separated the two germline ends. This CDR3 is built from 14 residues. The germline CDR1 and CDR2 sequences are KGHSH and LQKENI. Amplification used 60 Vbeta primers and 13 Jbeta primers. Generated by immunoSEQ multiplex PCR, the TCRdb table keeps only in-frame clones and is missing some. Of around 90,000 clones listed, roughly 79% are singletons. Overall study results and limits: Later analysis suggested most CMV-associated TCR beta chains were HLA-restricted.

The chain is built from TRBV18 and TRBJ2-7; D is perhaps TRBD1 (5 bases). Material for sequencing was PBMCs. The TCR originated in a man aged 30 to 39 in good health and CMV-seronegative. This CDR3 is CASSPRGDDREQYF. CDR3 coding DNA: TGTGCCAGCTCACCTAGGGGTGACGACCGCGAGCAGTACTTC.